This record covers a single TCR beta chain. As yet, its antigen is unknown. The data derive from a study of CD8 T cells in ankylosing spondylitis. Study-wide points: Earlier authors reported some of these motif variants in reactive arthritis synovial fluid and blood.

TCRdb reprocessed the 5' RACE reads with MiXCR, giving one entry per CDR3 protein. In the table there are about 350,000 distinct CDR3 sequences, about 20% of which are singletons. The sequenced material came from blood, either unsorted or a sorted T cell fraction (not recorded which). The source is a male donor with ankylosing spondylitis or in good health (not recorded which).

CDR3: CSARGQGRAPTYNEQFF. The CDR3 DNA reads TGCAGTGCTAGAGGACAGGGAAGGGCCCCAACCTACAATGAGCAGTTCTTC. V usage is TRBV20-1 and J usage is TRBJ2-1; TRBD1 matches at 7 bases. CDR3 length: 17 amino acids. The germline V gene has CDR1 DFQATT and CDR2 SNEGSKA (reference sequence). V shed 1 base and J 2 bases; nucleotides not matched to a gene: 11.